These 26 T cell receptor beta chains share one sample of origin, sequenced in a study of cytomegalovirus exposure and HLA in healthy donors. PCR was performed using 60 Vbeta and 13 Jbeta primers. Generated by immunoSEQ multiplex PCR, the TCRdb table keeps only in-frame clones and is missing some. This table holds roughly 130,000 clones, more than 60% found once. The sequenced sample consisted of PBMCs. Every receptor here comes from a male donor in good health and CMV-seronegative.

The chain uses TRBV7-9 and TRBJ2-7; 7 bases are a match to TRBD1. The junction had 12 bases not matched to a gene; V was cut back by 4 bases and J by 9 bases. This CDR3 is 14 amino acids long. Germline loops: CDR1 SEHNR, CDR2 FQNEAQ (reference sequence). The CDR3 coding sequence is TGTGCCAGCAGCTGGGACAGTCGGGGAGAGGGGCAGTACTTC. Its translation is CASSWDSRGEGQYF.

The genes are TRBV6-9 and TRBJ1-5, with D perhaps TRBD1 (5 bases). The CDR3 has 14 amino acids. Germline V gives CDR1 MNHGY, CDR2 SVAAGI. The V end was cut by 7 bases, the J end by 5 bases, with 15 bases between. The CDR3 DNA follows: TGTGCCAGCAAGCGTCCACAGGTTCATCAGCCCCAGCATTTT. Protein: CASKRPQVHQPQHF.

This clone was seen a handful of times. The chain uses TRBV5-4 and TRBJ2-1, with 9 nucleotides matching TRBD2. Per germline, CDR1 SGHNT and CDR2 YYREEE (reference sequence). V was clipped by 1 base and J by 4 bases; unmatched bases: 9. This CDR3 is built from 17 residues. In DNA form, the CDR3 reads TGTGCCAGCAGCTTGTCGGGCGGGGGGGCTTTTTACAATGAGCAGTTCTTC. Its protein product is CASSLSGGGAFYNEQFF.

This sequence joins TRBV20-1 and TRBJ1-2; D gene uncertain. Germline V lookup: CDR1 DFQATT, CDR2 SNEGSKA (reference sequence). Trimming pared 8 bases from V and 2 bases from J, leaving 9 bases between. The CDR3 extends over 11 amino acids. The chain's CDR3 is CSPGSNYGYTF. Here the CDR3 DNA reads TGCAGTCCGGGTTCCAACTATGGCTACACCTTC.

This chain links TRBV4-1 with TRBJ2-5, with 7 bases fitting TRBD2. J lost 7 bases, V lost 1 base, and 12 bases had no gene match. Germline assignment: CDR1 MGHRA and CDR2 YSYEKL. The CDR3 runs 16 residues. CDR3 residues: CASSQVPRTREGTQYF. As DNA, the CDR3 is TGCGCCAGCAGCCAAGTACCTAGGACCAGGGAGGGGACCCAGTACTTC.

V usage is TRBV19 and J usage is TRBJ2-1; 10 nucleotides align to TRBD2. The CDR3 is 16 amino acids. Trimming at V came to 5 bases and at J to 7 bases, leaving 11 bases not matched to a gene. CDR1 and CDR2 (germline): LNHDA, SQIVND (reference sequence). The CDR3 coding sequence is TGTGCCAGTAGTGAGCGAGCGGGGGGGTCGGGGAATGAGCAGTTCTTC. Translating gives CASSERAGGSGNEQFF.

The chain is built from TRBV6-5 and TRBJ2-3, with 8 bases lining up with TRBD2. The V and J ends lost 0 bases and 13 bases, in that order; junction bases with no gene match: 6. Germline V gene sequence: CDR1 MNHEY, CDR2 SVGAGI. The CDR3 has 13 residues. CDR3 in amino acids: CASSYSGAGAEYF. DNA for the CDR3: TGTGCCAGCAGTTACTCGGGAGCGGGGGCCGAGTATTTT.

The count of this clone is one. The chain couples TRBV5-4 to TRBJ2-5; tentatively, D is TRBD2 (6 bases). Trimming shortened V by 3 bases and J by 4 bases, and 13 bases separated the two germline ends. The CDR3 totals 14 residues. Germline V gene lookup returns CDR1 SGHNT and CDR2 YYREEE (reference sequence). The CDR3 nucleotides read TGTGCCAGCAGCTCCACAGACGGGGGAGAGACCCAGTACTTC. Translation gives CASSSTDGGETQYF. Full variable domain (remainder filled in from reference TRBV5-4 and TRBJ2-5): ETGVTQSPTHLIKTRGQQVTLRCSSQSGHNTVSWYQQALGQGPQFIFQYYREEENGRGNFPPRFSGLQFPNYSSELNVNALELDDSALYLCASSSTDGGETQYFGPGTRLLVL.

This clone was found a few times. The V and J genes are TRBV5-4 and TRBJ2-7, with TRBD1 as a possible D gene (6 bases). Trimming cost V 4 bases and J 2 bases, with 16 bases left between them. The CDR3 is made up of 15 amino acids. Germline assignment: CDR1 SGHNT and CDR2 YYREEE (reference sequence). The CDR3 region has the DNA TGTGCCAGCAGCCTTAAAATCGGACAGCCCTACGAGCAGTACTTC. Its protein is CASSLKIGQPYEQYF. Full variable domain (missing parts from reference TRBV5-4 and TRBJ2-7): ETGVTQSPTHLIKTRGQQVTLRCSSQSGHNTVSWYQQALGQGPQFIFQYYREEENGRGNFPPRFSGLQFPNYSSELNVNALELDDSALYLCASSLKIGQPYEQYFGPGTRLTVT.

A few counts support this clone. CDR3 sequence reads: CASSFGDGALVYEQYF. CDR3 sequence (DNA): TGTGCCAGCAGCTTTGGGGATGGGGCCCTGGTCTACGAGCAGTACTTC. The J gene is TRBJ2-7, the V gene TRBV5-4; weak D call: TRBD1 (5 bases). Germline values: CDR1 SGHNT, CDR2 YYREEE (reference sequence). With 2 bases removed from V and 3 bases from J, the gap between germline ends came to 18 bases. The CDR3 totals 16 residues.

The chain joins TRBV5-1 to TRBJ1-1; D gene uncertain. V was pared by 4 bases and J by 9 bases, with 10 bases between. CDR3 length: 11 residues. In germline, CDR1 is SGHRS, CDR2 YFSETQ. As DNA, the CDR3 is TGCGCCAGCAGCGCCACCGGTAAAGCTTTCTTT. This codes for CASSATGKAFF.

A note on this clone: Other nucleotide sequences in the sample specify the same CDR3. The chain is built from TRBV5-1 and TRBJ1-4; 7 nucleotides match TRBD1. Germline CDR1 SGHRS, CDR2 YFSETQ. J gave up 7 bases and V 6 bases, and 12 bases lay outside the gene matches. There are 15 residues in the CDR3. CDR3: CASTLEGASSEKLFF. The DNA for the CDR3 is TGCGCCAGCACCCTTGAGGGGGCGAGTAGTGAAAAACTGTTTTTT.

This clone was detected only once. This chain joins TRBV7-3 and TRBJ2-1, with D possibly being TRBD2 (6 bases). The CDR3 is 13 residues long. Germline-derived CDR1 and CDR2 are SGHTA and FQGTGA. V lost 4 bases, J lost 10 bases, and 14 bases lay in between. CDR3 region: CASSWDSAGEQFF. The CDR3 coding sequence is TGTGCCAGCAGCTGGGACTCGGCCGGCGAGCAGTTCTTC.

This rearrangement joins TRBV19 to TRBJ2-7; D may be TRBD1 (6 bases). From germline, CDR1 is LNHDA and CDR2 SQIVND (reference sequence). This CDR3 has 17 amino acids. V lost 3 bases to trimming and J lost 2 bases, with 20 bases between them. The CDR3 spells CASSIRARPGDPYEQYF. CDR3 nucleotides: TGTGCCAGTAGTATTAGAGCCCGCCCAGGGGACCCCTACGAGCAGTACTTC.

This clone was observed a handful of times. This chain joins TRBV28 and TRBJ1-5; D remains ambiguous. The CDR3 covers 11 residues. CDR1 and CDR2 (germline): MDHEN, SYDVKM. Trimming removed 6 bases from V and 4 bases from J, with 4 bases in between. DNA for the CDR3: TGTGCCAGCAGCGGGAATCAGCCCCAGCATTTT. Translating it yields CASSGNQPQHF.

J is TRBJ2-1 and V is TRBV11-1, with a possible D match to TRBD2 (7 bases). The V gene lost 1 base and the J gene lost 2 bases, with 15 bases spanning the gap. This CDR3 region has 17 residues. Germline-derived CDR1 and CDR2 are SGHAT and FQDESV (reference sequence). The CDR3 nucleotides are TGTGCCAGCAGCTTAGGCGGGAGCAAGGGGGCCTACAATGAGCAGTTCTTC. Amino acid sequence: CASSLGGSKGAYNEQFF.

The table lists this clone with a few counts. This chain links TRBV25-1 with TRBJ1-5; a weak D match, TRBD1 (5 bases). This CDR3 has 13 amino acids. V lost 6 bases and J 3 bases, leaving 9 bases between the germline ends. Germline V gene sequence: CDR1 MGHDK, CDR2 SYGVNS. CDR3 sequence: CASRGQHNQPQHF. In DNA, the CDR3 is TGTGCCAGCAGGGGGCAGCACAATCAGCCCCAGCATTTT.

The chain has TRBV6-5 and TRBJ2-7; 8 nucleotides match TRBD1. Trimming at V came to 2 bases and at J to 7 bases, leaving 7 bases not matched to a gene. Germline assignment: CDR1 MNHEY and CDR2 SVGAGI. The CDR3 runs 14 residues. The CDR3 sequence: CASSYGQGGMEQYF. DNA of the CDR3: TGTGCCAGCAGTTACGGACAGGGTGGGATGGAGCAGTACTTC.

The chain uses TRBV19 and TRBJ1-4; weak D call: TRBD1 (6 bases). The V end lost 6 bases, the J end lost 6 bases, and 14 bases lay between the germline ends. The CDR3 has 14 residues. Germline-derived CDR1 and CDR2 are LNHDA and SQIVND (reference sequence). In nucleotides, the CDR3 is TGTGCCAGTAGGGAAGGACAGAAGGATGAAAAACTGTTTTTT. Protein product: CASREGQKDEKLFF.

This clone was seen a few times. DNA of the CDR3: TGTGCCAGCCGGGGGGCCAACTCCTACGAGCAGTACTTC. Amino acid sequence: CASRGANSYEQYF. The gene calls are TRBV5-4 and TRBJ2-7; weak D call: TRBD2 (7 bases). Germline V CDR1 and CDR2: SGHNT, YYREEE (reference sequence). This CDR3 region has 13 residues. V was clipped by 7 bases and J by 0 bases, with 11 bases between them.

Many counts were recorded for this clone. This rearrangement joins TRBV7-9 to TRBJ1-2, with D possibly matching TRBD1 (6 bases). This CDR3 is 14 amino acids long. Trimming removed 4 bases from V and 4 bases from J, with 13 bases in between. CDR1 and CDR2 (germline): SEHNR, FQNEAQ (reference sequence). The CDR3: CASSSPLDSYGYTF. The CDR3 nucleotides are TGTGCCAGCAGCTCCCCGTTGGACAGCTATGGCTACACCTTC.

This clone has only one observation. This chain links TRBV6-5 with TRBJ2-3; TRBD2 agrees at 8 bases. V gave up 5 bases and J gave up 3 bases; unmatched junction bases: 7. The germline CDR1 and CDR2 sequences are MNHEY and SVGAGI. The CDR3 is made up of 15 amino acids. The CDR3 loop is CASSVRGLVTDTQYF. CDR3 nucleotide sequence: TGTGCCAGCAGTGTTCGGGGACTAGTAACAGATACGCAGTATTTT.

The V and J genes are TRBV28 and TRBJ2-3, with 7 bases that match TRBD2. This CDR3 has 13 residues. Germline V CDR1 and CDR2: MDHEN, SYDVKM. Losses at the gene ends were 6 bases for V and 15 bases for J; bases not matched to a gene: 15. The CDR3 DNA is TGTGCCAGCAGCTTTTTGGGCCCGGGACTACCCTATTTT. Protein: CASSFLGPGLPYF.

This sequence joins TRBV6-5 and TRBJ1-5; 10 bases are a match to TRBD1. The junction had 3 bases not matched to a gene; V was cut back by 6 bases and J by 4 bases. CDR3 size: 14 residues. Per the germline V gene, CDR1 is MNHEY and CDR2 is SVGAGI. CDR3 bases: TGTGCCAGCAGAGCGGGACAGGGGAATCAGCCCCAGCATTTT. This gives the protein CASRAGQGNQPQHF.

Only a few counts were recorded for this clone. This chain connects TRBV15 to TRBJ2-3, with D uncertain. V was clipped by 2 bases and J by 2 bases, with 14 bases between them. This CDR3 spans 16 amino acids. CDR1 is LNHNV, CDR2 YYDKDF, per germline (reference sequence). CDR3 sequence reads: CATSRPDTSYTDTQYF. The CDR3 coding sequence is TGTGCCACCAGCAGACCCGACACCTCCTACACAGATACGCAGTATTTT.

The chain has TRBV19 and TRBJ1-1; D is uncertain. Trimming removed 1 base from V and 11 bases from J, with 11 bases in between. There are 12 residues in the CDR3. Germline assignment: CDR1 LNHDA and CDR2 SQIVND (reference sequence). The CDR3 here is CASSIVGIEAFF. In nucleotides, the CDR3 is TGTGCCAGTAGTATAGTCGGGATCGAGGCTTTCTTT.